The 28 T cell receptor beta chains reported below all come from one sample, sequenced in a study of shared clonotypes between healthy human individuals. This table comes from immunoSEQ multiplex PCR, and its TCRdb copy is limited to in-frame clones, with some not included. Of around 1.9 million clones listed, 85% to 95% were seen once; the top ten hold roughly 1.7%. CD8 cells classed as naive were CD45RO-negative and positively selected for CCR7, excluding terminally differentiated effector memory CD45RA+ cells. The specimen was naive CD8+ T cells from PBMCs. The receptors come from a man between 18 and 29 years old in good health. Some clones in this sample may be carry-over from other donors' samples.

The chain couples TRBV7-6 to TRBJ1-5; no definite D call. CDR3 length: 13 residues. Trimming removed 1 base from V and 7 bases from J, with 8 bases in between. Germline V lookup: CDR1 SGHVS, CDR2 FNYEAQ. CDR3 sequence (DNA): TGTGCCAGCAGCTTAGAGCCCAGGCAGCCCCAGCATTTT. It translates to CASSLEPRQPQHF.

The chain carries TRBV7-9 and TRBJ2-7; D possibly corresponds to TRBD2 (6 bases). The germline V gene encodes CDR1 SEHNR and CDR2 FQNEAQ (reference sequence). This CDR3 contains 14 residues. Deletions cut 5 bases from V and 5 bases from J, with 16 bases between. CDR3 loop: CASSPRDLLHEQYF. As DNA, the CDR3 is TGTGCCAGCAGCCCCCGGGACTTACTCCACGAGCAGTACTTC. The whole variable domain, filled in from reference TRBV7-9 and TRBJ2-7, reads DTGVSQNPRHKITKRGQNVTFRCDPISEHNRLYWYRQTLGQGPEFLTYFQNEAQLEKSRLLSDRFSAERPKGSFSTLEIQRTEQGDSAMYLCASSPRDLLHEQYFGPGTRLTVT.

The genes are TRBV30 and TRBJ2-4, with D perhaps matching TRBD1 or TRBD2 (5 bases each). The CDR3 consists of 12 residues. V gave up 1 base and J gave up 8 bases, with 9 bases separating them. From germline, CDR1 is GTSNPN and CDR2 SVGIG (reference sequence). The CDR3 coding sequence is TGTGCCTGGAGTGGGGGGTGGGACATTCAGTACTTC. Amino acid sequence: CAWSGGWDIQYF.

The V gene is TRBV19, the J gene TRBJ2-1; 9 bases map to TRBD2. The CDR3 runs to 14 residues. Germline V gene data show CDR1 as LNHDA and CDR2 as SQIVND (reference sequence). Germline trimming cut 3 bases from V and 8 bases from J; bases unmatched to any gene: 5. CDR3 DNA: TGTGCCAGTAGTATCGCGGGAGGGGGGGATGAGCAGTTCTTC. This gives the protein CASSIAGGGDEQFF.

This chain connects TRBV15 to TRBJ2-3; D uncertain. The CDR3 loop spans 12 amino acids. CDR1 and CDR2 from the germline V gene are LNHNV and YYDKDF (reference sequence). The ends were cut back, 8 bases at V and 4 bases at J, with 10 bases in the middle. The CDR3, as DNA: TGTGCCACCGCCAAATTAGCAGATACGCAGTATTTT. Translated: CATAKLADTQYF. Filled out from reference TRBV15 and TRBJ2-3, the complete variable domain reads DAMVIQNPRYQVTQFGKPVTLSCSQTLNHNVMYWYQQKSSQAPKLLFHYYDKDFNNEADTPDNFQSRRPNTSFCFLDIRSPGLGDTAMYLCATAKLADTQYFGPGTRLTVL.

The chain couples TRBV27 to TRBJ2-2, with D tentatively TRBD1 (6 bases). Per the germline V gene, CDR1 is MNHEY and CDR2 is SMNVEV (reference sequence). Trimming took off 2 bases at V and 5 bases at J, with 15 bases between the two ends. CDR3 length equals 16 residues. The CDR3 is CASSLPNREGTGELFF. The CDR3 coding sequence is TGTGCCAGCAGTTTACCCAACAGGGAAGGGACCGGGGAGCTGTTTTTT.

The V call is TRBV9, the J call TRBJ2-7; tentatively, D is TRBD1 (5 bases). Germline V gene sequence: CDR1 SGDLS, CDR2 YYNGEE. There are 16 residues in the CDR3. V dropped 3 bases and J dropped 2 bases, with 18 bases sitting between them. The CDR3 region is CASSGGYSETAYEQYF. The CDR3 nucleotides are TGTGCCAGCAGCGGGGGCTACAGTGAGACGGCCTACGAGCAGTACTTC.

This clone was observed once. The chain joins TRBV27 to TRBJ2-7, with D maybe TRBD1 (6 bases). V was clipped by 5 bases and J by 2 bases, with 16 bases between them. The CDR3 loop spans 15 amino acids. Per germline, CDR1 MNHEY and CDR2 SMNVEV (reference sequence). The CDR3: CASSPGPTGPYEQYF. The CDR3 DNA is TGTGCCAGCAGTCCCGGGCCCACAGGGCCCTACGAGCAGTACTTC.

The gene calls are TRBV9 and TRBJ2-1; D remains ambiguous. This CDR3 is built from 14 residues. CDR1 and CDR2 (germline): SGDLS, YYNGEE. Between the trimmed V and J ends, which lost 3 bases and 6 bases, there was a span of 13 bases. The CDR3, as DNA: TGTGCCAGCAGCGAACAGTTGGCCGGCAATGAGCAGTTCTTC. Translation: CASSEQLAGNEQFF.

The rearrangement links TRBV7-7 to TRBJ2-7, with a weak D call TRBD2 (6 bases). The CDR3 is 13 residues long. Trimming stripped 3 bases from V and 2 bases from J, with 8 bases between. Germline CDR1 reads SSHAT; CDR2 reads FNYEAQ (reference sequence). The CDR3 coding sequence is TGTGCCAGCAGCTTTGGGACTGCCTACGAGCAGTACTTC. As protein: CASSFGTAYEQYF.

The gene calls are TRBV7-9 and TRBJ2-7; 9 bases match TRBD2. The CDR3 is made up of 14 amino acids. CDR1 and CDR2 (germline): SEHNR, FQNEAQ (reference sequence). With V trimmed by 5 bases and J by 0 bases, 2 bases remained unmatched. The CDR3 loop reads CASSGTSPSYEQYF. In nucleotides, the CDR3 is TGTGCCAGCAGCGGGACTAGCCCCTCCTACGAGCAGTACTTC.

V gene TRBV7-2 combines with J gene TRBJ2-4; 10 nucleotides match TRBD1. CDR3 length equals 16 residues. V dropped 2 bases and J dropped 3; count of bases not matched to a gene: 4. Germline V CDR1 and CDR2: SGHTA, FQGNSA. The CDR3 is CASSLWDRGVKNIQYF. DNA of the CDR3: TGTGCCAGCAGCTTATGGGACAGGGGCGTCAAAAACATTCAGTACTTC.

The chain is built from TRBV29-1 and TRBJ2-2, with 16 bases identical to TRBD2. Germline V gene lookup returns CDR1 SQVTM and CDR2 ANQGSEA. The CDR3 extends over 14 amino acids. J was trimmed by 5 bases and V by 7 bases; bases with no gene match: 1. CDR3 nucleotides: TGCAGCGGGGGACTAGCGGGAGGGACCGGGGAGCTGTTTTTT. Its protein product is CSGGLAGGTGELFF.

Turning to this clone: Other DNA sequences from this sample encode an identical CDR3 as well. V is TRBV5-4 and J is TRBJ2-7, with D uncertain. The CDR3 is 12 residues long. Trimming pared 0 bases from V and 4 bases from J, leaving 5 bases between. The V gene's germline CDR1 is SGHNT and CDR2 YYREEE (reference sequence). CDR3 DNA: TGTGCCAGCAGCTTGGGTGGATACGAGCAGTACTTC. Its protein is CASSLGGYEQYF.

On this clone: This sample also contains other DNA sequences that code for the same CDR3. The rearrangement links TRBV9 to TRBJ1-1; the match to TRBD1 covers 9 bases. V trimming: 2 bases; J trimming: 5 bases; junction bases outside the gene matches: 1. The CDR3 extends over 13 amino acids. Germline-derived CDR1 and CDR2 are SGDLS and YYNGEE. The CDR3 DNA reads TGTGCCAGCAGCGTGGGACAGGGAACTGAAGCTTTCTTT. Protein: CASSVGQGTEAFF.

V is TRBV19 and J is TRBJ1-1; D ambiguous. Germline CDR1 LNHDA, CDR2 SQIVND (reference sequence). The CDR3 is 13 residues long. Deletions cut 8 bases from V and 2 bases from J, with 12 bases between. Here the CDR3 reads CASETPENTEAFF. DNA for the CDR3: TGTGCCAGTGAGACACCCGAAAACACTGAAGCTTTCTTT.

The J gene is TRBJ2-3, the V gene TRBV9; no definite D call. V shed 4 bases and J shed 6 bases, with 12 bases lying between them. Germline assignment: CDR1 SGDLS and CDR2 YYNGEE. The CDR3 consists of 13 residues. The CDR3 region is CASSLRSKDTQYF. DNA for the CDR3: TGTGCCAGCAGCCTTAGGAGCAAGGATACGCAGTATTTT.

In regard to this clone: Other DNA sequences in the sample encode the same CDR3. The CDR3: CASSVGGATEAFF. The CDR3, as DNA: TGTGCCAGCAGCGTTGGGGGTGCCACTGAAGCTTTCTTT. The chain joins TRBV9 to TRBJ1-1; TRBD1 might be the D (5 bases). The CDR3 is made up of 13 amino acids. Per germline, CDR1 SGDLS and CDR2 YYNGEE. Trimming took 2 bases from V and 4 from J, leaving 9 bases between them.

The V gene is TRBV7-2, the J gene TRBJ2-4; TRBD2 agrees at 11 bases. The CDR3 covers 17 residues. Unmatched junction bases numbered 10, after V lost 5 bases and J lost 4 bases. Germline values: CDR1 SGHTA, CDR2 FQGNSA. The CDR3 region has the DNA TGTGCCAGCAGCCCTCGGACTAGCGGGTTGGTAAAAAACATTCAGTACTTC. Its protein product is CASSPRTSGLVKNIQYF. Based on the CDR3 plus reference TRBV7-2 and TRBJ2-4, the full variable domain is GAGVSQSPSNKVTEKGKDVELRCDPISGHTALYWYRQSLGQGLEFLIYFQGNSAPDKSGLPSDRFSAERTGGSVSTLTIQRTQQEDSAVYLCASSPRTSGLVKNIQYFGAGTRLSVL.

V gene TRBV6-5 combines with J gene TRBJ2-7; the D gene is possibly TRBD2 (6 bases). From germline, CDR1 is MNHEY and CDR2 SVGAGI. The CDR3 contains 11 residues. Trimming pared 8 bases from V and 1 base from J, leaving 6 bases between. The CDR3 DNA sequence: TGTGCCAGCGGGGGGTCCTACGAGCAGTACTTC. Its protein product is CASGGSYEQYF.

The sample holds one count of this clone. The chain joins TRBV4-1 to TRBJ2-7, with TRBD2 identical over 12 bases. V gave up 0 bases and J gave up 2 bases; unmatched junction bases: 2. The CDR3 contains 16 residues. Germline loops: CDR1 MGHRA, CDR2 YSYEKL. CDR3 nucleotides: TGCGCCAGCAGCCAAGATTCTAGCGGGAGGGCCTACGAGCAGTACTTC. As protein: CASSQDSSGRAYEQYF.

The chain combines TRBV2 with TRBJ2-7, with 7 bases aligning to TRBD2. In germline, CDR1 is SNHLY, CDR2 FYNNEI. This CDR3 spans 15 amino acids. J gave up 3 bases and V 2 bases, and 7 bases lay outside the gene matches. Here the CDR3 reads CASSERPSGYYEQYF. The CDR3 nucleotides are TGTGCCAGCAGTGAAAGGCCTAGCGGTTACTACGAGCAGTACTTC.

The V gene is TRBV4-1, the J gene TRBJ2-7; the match to TRBD2 covers 9 bases. V gave up 4 bases and J gave up 5 bases; unmatched junction bases: 9. Germline CDR1 is MGHRA and CDR2 is YSYEKL. CDR3 length: 15 residues. CDR3 amino acids: CASSLHSGSTDEQYF. CDR3 coding DNA: TGCGCCAGCAGCCTTCATAGCGGGAGTACCGACGAGCAGTACTTC.

The rearrangement joins TRBV2 to TRBJ1-2; 9 bases line up with TRBD1. V lost 8 bases, J lost 8 bases, and 15 bases stayed unmatched. CDR1 and CDR2 from the germline V gene are SNHLY and FYNNEI. CDR3 length: 15 amino acids. CDR3 sequence reads: CASGDPGQGTDGYTF. In DNA, the CDR3 is TGTGCCAGCGGCGATCCGGGACAGGGTACCGACGGCTACACCTTC.

This clone showed up just once. The chain uses TRBV7-3 and TRBJ2-7, with a tentative D call TRBD1 (6 bases). The V end was cut by 5 bases, the J end by 1 base, with 12 bases between. The CDR3 loop spans 14 amino acids. Per germline, CDR1 SGHTA and CDR2 FQGTGA. In DNA, the CDR3 is TGTGCCAGCAGCCAAACAGACAGGTCCTACGAGCAGTACTTC. This gives the protein CASSQTDRSYEQYF.

V gene TRBV4-1 combines with J gene TRBJ2-5; TRBD2 might be the D (6 bases). With the DNA end fitting TRBJ2-7 better, the J assignment may be wrong. Germline CDR1 reads MGHRA; CDR2 reads YSYEKL. The CDR3 is 15 residues long. Written as DNA, the CDR3 is TGCGCCAGCAGCCAAGATCGGGGTAGCGGATACGAGCAGTACTTC. Its translation: CASSQDRGSGYEQYF.

The chain has TRBV27 and TRBJ2-7; D is perhaps TRBD1 (6 bases). CDR3 length equals 13 residues. In germline, CDR1 is MNHEY, CDR2 SMNVEV (reference sequence). Trimming removed 6 bases at V and 5 bases at J, with 14 bases between. This chain's CDR3 is CASSNRAVNEQYF. CDR3 coding DNA: TGTGCCAGCAGCAACAGGGCTGTGAACGAGCAGTACTTC.

CDR3 sequence reads: CASSLATASNQPQHF. CDR3 coding DNA: TGTGCCAGCAGCTTGGCGACAGCTAGCAATCAGCCCCAGCATTTT. The V gene is TRBV5-6, the J gene TRBJ1-5, with D perhaps matching TRBD1 (5 bases). This CDR3 spans 15 amino acids. Trimming shortened V by 0 bases and J by 0 bases, and 7 bases separated the two germline ends. Germline lookup yields CDR1 SGHDT and CDR2 YYEEEE.